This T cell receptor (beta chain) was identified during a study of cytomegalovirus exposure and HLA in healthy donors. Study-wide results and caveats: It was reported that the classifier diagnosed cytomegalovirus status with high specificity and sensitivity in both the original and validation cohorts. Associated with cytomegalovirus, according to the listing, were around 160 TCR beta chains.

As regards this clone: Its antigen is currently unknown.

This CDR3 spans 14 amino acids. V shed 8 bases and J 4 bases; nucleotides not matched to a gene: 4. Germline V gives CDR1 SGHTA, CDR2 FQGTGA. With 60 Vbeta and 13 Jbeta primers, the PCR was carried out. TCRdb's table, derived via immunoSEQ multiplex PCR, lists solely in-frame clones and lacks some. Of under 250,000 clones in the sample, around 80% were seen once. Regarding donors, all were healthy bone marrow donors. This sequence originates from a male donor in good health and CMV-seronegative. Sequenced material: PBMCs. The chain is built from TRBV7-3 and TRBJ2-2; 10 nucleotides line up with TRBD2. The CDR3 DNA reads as TGTGCCAGCCAGGCTAGCGGGAGCACCGGGGAGCTGTTTTTT. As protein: CASQASGSTGELFF.